Presented here are 32 T cell receptor beta chains from one specimen sequenced in a study of cytomegalovirus exposure and HLA in healthy donors. The study ran its PCR with 60 Vbeta and 13 Jbeta primers. Sequencing was performed with immunoSEQ multiplex PCR; in TCRdb, only in-frame clones are kept and a portion is missing. The table records 150,000 to 200,000 clones, 79% of them present only once. The sequenced sample consisted of PBMCs. Receptor source: a man in his forties in good health and CMV-seronegative.

This clone was seen a few times. The V call is TRBV19, the J call TRBJ1-1, with 8 bases identical to TRBD1. Per germline, CDR1 LNHDA and CDR2 SQIVND (reference sequence). The CDR3 is made up of 14 amino acids. V shed 6 bases and J 0 bases; nucleotides not matched to a gene: 3. Here the CDR3 DNA reads TGTGCCAGTAGGGGGGACAGGATGAACACTGAAGCTTTCTTT. This encodes CASRGDRMNTEAFF. The full variable domain, its missing parts supplied by reference TRBV19 and TRBJ1-1, is DGGITQSPKYLFRKEGQNVTLSCEQNLNHDAMYWYRQDPGQGLRLIYYSQIVNDFQKGDIAEGYSVSREKKESFPLTVTSAQKNPTAFYLCASRGDRMNTEAFFGQGTRLTVV.

The chain links TRBV30 to TRBJ1-1; D possibly corresponds to TRBD1 (5 bases). The V end lost 0 bases, the J end lost 0 bases, and 11 bases lay between the germline ends. Germline V gene data show CDR1 as GTSNPN and CDR2 as SVGIG (reference sequence). The CDR3 totals 15 residues. The CDR3 spells CAWSVAGFMNTEAFF. The CDR3 DNA follows: TGTGCCTGGAGTGTGGCAGGGTTCATGAACACTGAAGCTTTCTTT.

The chain is built from TRBV28 and TRBJ1-6; D remains ambiguous. Germline V gene sequence: CDR1 MDHEN, CDR2 SYDVKM. V gave up 8 bases and J gave up 8 bases, with 16 bases separating them. The CDR3 consists of 14 residues. The CDR3: CASDRRRLDSPLHF. In nucleotides, the CDR3 is TGTGCCAGCGACCGGAGGAGGCTAGATTCACCCCTCCACTTT.

The genes are TRBV6-6 and TRBJ2-3; 11 positions agree with TRBD2. Germline loops: CDR1 MNHNY, CDR2 SVGAGI (reference sequence). The CDR3 length is 15 residues. After removal of 6 bases from V and 2 bases from J, the junction contained 4 bases not matched to a gene. The CDR3 DNA reads TGTGCCAGCAGCCAGGGACTAGCGGTCACAGATACGCAGTATTTT. Translating it yields CASSQGLAVTDTQYF.

The V gene is TRBV28, the J gene TRBJ2-3; no firm D call. Germline V lookup: CDR1 MDHEN, CDR2 SYDVKM. V lost 1 base to trimming and J lost 6 bases, with 5 bases between them. The length of the CDR3 is 12 residues. CDR3 region: CASSLLSDTQYF. The CDR3 DNA follows: TGTGCCAGCAGTTTATTATCGGATACGCAGTATTTT.

This clone has a single count. The chain links TRBV18 to TRBJ1-5, with 7 bases lining up with TRBD1. V dropped 3 bases and J dropped 3; count of bases not matched to a gene: 8. The CDR3 covers 16 residues. From germline, CDR1 is KGHSH and CDR2 LQKENI. In nucleotides, the CDR3 is TGTGCCAGCTCACCGTCCGGGGACAGCCACAATCAGCCCCAGCATTTT. Residues: CASSPSGDSHNQPQHF.

The chain joins TRBV5-1 to TRBJ2-1; 9 positions match TRBD1. CDR1 is SGHRS and CDR2 is YFSETQ in the germline V gene. Losses at the gene ends were 0 bases for V and 6 bases for J; bases not matched to a gene: 4. The CDR3 has 15 amino acids. DNA of the CDR3: TGCGCCAGCAGCTTGGAAGGACAGGGGTTCAATGAGCAGTTCTTC. Translated: CASSLEGQGFNEQFF.

The rearrangement links TRBV27 to TRBJ2-7; 7 bases are shared with TRBD1. Germline assignment: CDR1 MNHEY and CDR2 SMNVEV (reference sequence). This CDR3 is 14 amino acids long. V was pared by 5 bases and J by 4 bases, with 8 bases of the junction left unmatched. CDR3 residues: CASSPRGRGYEQYF. DNA for the CDR3: TGTGCCAGCAGTCCTCGGGGCAGGGGGTACGAGCAGTACTTC.

The chain employs TRBV13 and TRBJ2-7; D perhaps matches TRBD2 (6 bases). Trimming cost V 3 bases and J 2 bases, with 11 bases left between them. The germline CDR1 and CDR2 sequences are PRHDT and FYEKMQ (reference sequence). CDR3 length equals 14 residues. The CDR3 nucleotides are TGTGCCAGCAGCTTTGGAGGGCACACCTACGAGCAGTACTTC. The encoded protein is CASSFGGHTYEQYF.

The chain employs TRBV7-8 and TRBJ1-2, with 7 bases matching TRBD1. The trim removed 5 bases at V and 10 bases at J, leaving 25 bases unmatched. The CDR3 is 18 amino acids. The germline V gene has CDR1 SGHVS and CDR2 FQNEAQ. The CDR3 loop is CASSQGTAVLGFVASYTF. Written as DNA, the CDR3 is TGTGCCAGCAGCCAAGGGACAGCCGTCTTAGGTTTTGTTGCATCCTACACCTTC. The full variable domain, rest sourced from reference TRBV7-8 and TRBJ1-2, is GAGVSQSPRYKVAKRGQDVALRCDPISGHVSLFWYQQALGQGPEFLTYFQNEAQLDKSGLPSDRFFAERPEGSVSTLKIQRTQQEDSAVYLCASSQGTAVLGFVASYTFGSGTRLTVV.

This chain connects TRBV19 to TRBJ2-4, with D possibly matching TRBD1 (7 bases). V dropped 3 bases and J dropped 12 bases, with 18 bases sitting between them. The CDR3 loop spans 14 amino acids. Germline lookup yields CDR1 LNHDA and CDR2 SQIVND (reference sequence). CDR3 residues: CASSMYRGGDSQYF. The CDR3 DNA reads TGTGCCAGTAGTATGTACAGGGGAGGAGACAGTCAGTACTTC.

V and J are TRBV6-4 and TRBJ1-1; D perhaps matches TRBD1 (6 bases). Looked up from germline, CDR1 is MRHNA and CDR2 is SNTAGT. The ends were cut back, 6 bases at V and 3 bases at J, with 17 bases in the middle. The CDR3 consists of 15 residues. The CDR3 DNA sequence: TGTGCCAGCAGACCTCAATCAGGGGTCGACACTGAAGCTTTCTTT. It yields the protein CASRPQSGVDTEAFF.

This clone was counted once. The chain links TRBV6-6 to TRBJ2-2; 9 positions match TRBD2. V was pared by 6 bases and J by 2 bases, with 7 bases of the junction left unmatched. CDR1 MNHNY and CDR2 SVGAGI come from the germline V gene (reference sequence). The length of the CDR3 is 16 residues. CDR3 nucleotides: TGTGCCAGCAGCGGAAGCGGGAGGCCCAACACCGGGGAGCTGTTTTTT. Its protein is CASSGSGRPNTGELFF.

The chain employs TRBV6-1 and TRBJ1-1; D ambiguous. Germline V gene sequence: CDR1 MNHNS, CDR2 SASEGT. V shed 6 bases and J shed 4 bases, with 9 bases lying between them. The CDR3 loop spans 12 amino acids. CDR3 protein: CASREWSTEAFF. CDR3 coding DNA: TGTGCCAGCAGGGAATGGAGCACTGAAGCTTTCTTT.

The chain combines TRBV6-1 with TRBJ1-1; 7 positions match TRBD1. This CDR3 is built from 13 residues. V dropped 2 bases and J dropped 10; count of bases not matched to a gene: 7. CDR1 and CDR2 from the germline V gene are MNHNS and SASEGT. The CDR3 spells CASSESRGRGAFF. The CDR3 DNA sequence: TGTGCCAGCAGTGAAAGTAGGGGGCGCGGAGCTTTCTTT.

V gene TRBV7-9 combines with J gene TRBJ2-7; D is perhaps TRBD1 (6 bases). The germline V gene encodes CDR1 SEHNR and CDR2 FQNEAQ (reference sequence). The CDR3 spans 17 residues. V lost 2 bases and J 2 bases, leaving 19 bases between the germline ends. The CDR3 protein is CASSLNRESVGTYEQYF. In DNA, the CDR3 is TGTGCCAGCAGCTTAAACAGGGAATCGGTCGGTACCTACGAGCAGTACTTC.

This sequence joins TRBV2 and TRBJ2-2, with a possible D match to TRBD1 (6 bases). The V end lost 6 bases, the J end lost 3 bases, and 14 bases lay between the germline ends. In germline, CDR1 is SNHLY, CDR2 FYNNEI. The CDR3 totals 15 residues. CDR3 in DNA: TGTGCCAGCAGCCCTGACAGGTCGCACACCGGGGAGCTGTTTTTT. Its protein product is CASSPDRSHTGELFF.

This rearrangement joins TRBV5-4 to TRBJ2-7; D perhaps matches TRBD1 (6 bases). Looked up from germline, CDR1 is SGHNT and CDR2 is YYREEE (reference sequence). CDR3 length: 16 residues. The V gene lost 3 bases and the J gene lost 2 bases, with 18 bases spanning the gap. The CDR3: CASSSAGAGGPYEQYF. The CDR3 DNA is TGTGCCAGCAGCTCAGCAGGGGCAGGAGGTCCCTACGAGCAGTACTTC.

The chain carries TRBV5-1 and TRBJ2-1, with TRBD1 as a possible D gene (5 bases). This CDR3 comprises 14 residues. Trimming removed 5 bases from V and 4 bases from J, with 13 bases in between. Germline assignment: CDR1 SGHRS and CDR2 YFSETQ. The CDR3 spells CASSGSGRYNEQFF. Written as DNA, the CDR3 is TGCGCCAGCAGTGGTTCAGGGCGTTACAATGAGCAGTTCTTC.

This clone was observed a single time. The rearrangement uses TRBV7-8 and TRBJ2-1; tentatively, D is TRBD2 (6 bases). Germline CDR1 SGHVS, CDR2 FQNEAQ. This CDR3 region has 16 residues. Between the trimmed V and J ends, which lost 2 bases and 1 base, there was a span of 12 bases. The CDR3 DNA sequence: TGTGCCAGCAGCTTACGGGCGGGATATTCCTACAATGAGCAGTTCTTC. It encodes CASSLRAGYSYNEQFF.

This clone was seen more than once but under ten times. The chain employs TRBV28 and TRBJ1-6, with 10 nucleotides matching TRBD1. The germline CDR1 and CDR2 sequences are MDHEN and SYDVKM. Trimming removed 6 bases from V and 7 bases from J; junction bases left unmatched: 3. The CDR3 covers 14 residues. The CDR3 reads CASRGTGENSPLHF. Written as DNA, the CDR3 is TGTGCCAGCAGGGGGACAGGGGAAAATTCACCCCTCCACTTT.

CDR3 in DNA: TGCGCCAGCAGCCTGGATGGACAGGGGATAGGGAGCTATGGCTACACCTTC. As protein: CASSLDGQGIGSYGYTF. The chain combines TRBV5-1 with TRBJ1-2; 9 positions agree with TRBD1. The CDR3 contains 17 residues. Trimming at V came to 4 bases and at J to 4 bases, leaving 14 bases not matched to a gene. Germline CDR1 reads SGHRS; CDR2 reads YFSETQ.

The rearrangement joins TRBV10-3 to TRBJ2-1; 10 bases fit TRBD2. V was clipped by 6 bases and J by 5 bases; unmatched bases: 7. The CDR3 contains 15 residues. Germline V gene sequence: CDR1 ENHRY, CDR2 SYGVKD. CDR3 in DNA: TGTGCCATCAGCGCACTAGCGGGACAGAACAATGAGCAGTTCTTC. Its protein is CAISALAGQNNEQFF.

The gene calls are TRBV5-1 and TRBJ2-7; TRBD1 agrees at 9 bases. This CDR3 has 14 amino acids. CDR1 is SGHRS and CDR2 is YFSETQ in the germline V gene. V shed 4 bases and J 6 bases; nucleotides not matched to a gene: 8. The CDR3 reads CASSPDRGKAEQYF. In nucleotides, the CDR3 is TGCGCCAGCAGCCCGGACAGGGGAAAAGCCGAGCAGTACTTC.

The J gene is TRBJ2-1, the V gene TRBV11-3; D perhaps matches TRBD2 (5 bases). The ends were cut back, 2 bases at V and 9 bases at J, with 11 bases in the middle. This CDR3 contains 13 residues. Looked up from germline, CDR1 is SGHNT and CDR2 is YENEEA. The CDR3 here is CASSLSSPGEQFF. CDR3 nucleotide sequence: TGTGCCAGCAGCTTATCTAGCCCTGGTGAGCAGTTCTTC.

This sequence joins TRBV30 and TRBJ2-5; 9 nucleotides agree with TRBD2. Near its end, the DNA agrees better with TRBJ2-7, so the J call may be wrong. The CDR3 spans 13 residues. Germline-derived CDR1 and CDR2 are GTSNPN and SVGIG (reference sequence). CDR3 amino acids: CAWAGGPVHEQYF. The DNA for the CDR3 is TGTGCCTGGGCGGGAGGGCCGGTTCACGAGCAGTACTTC.

The chain recombines TRBV6-5 with TRBJ2-7, with D unclear. Looked up from germline, CDR1 is MNHEY and CDR2 is SVGAGI. V lost 1 base to trimming and J lost 6 bases, with 10 bases between them. This CDR3 is built from 13 residues. The CDR3 here is CASSYLSGSEQYF. DNA for the CDR3: TGTGCCAGCAGTTACTTATCCGGTTCCGAGCAGTACTTC.

The chain couples TRBV5-5 to TRBJ2-2; 8 nucleotides match TRBD1. The CDR3 spans 17 residues. The germline V gene has CDR1 SGHKS and CDR2 YYEKEE (reference sequence). V was pared by 1 base and J by 0 bases, with 5 bases of the junction left unmatched. CDR3 in DNA: TGTGCCAGCAGCTTGAGCCCGGGACAGGCGAACACCGGGGAGCTGTTTTTT. This codes for CASSLSPGQANTGELFF. The complete variable domain, with remaining parts taken from reference TRBV5-5 and TRBJ2-2, reads DAGVTQSPTHLIKTRGQQVTLRCSPISGHKSVSWYQQVLGQGPQFIFQYYEKEERGRGNFPDRFSARQFPNYSSELNVNALLLGDSALYLCASSLSPGQANTGELFFGEGSRLTVL.

The chain employs TRBV5-1 and TRBJ2-3, with TRBD2 matching 12 bases. V gave up 3 bases and J gave up 6 bases; unmatched junction bases: 11. The CDR3 has 17 residues. Per germline, CDR1 SGHRS and CDR2 YFSETQ. DNA of the CDR3: TGCGCCAGCAGCTGGGCTAGCGGGAGGGTTCAACAGGATACGCAGTATTTT. It translates to CASSWASGRVQQDTQYF.

V and J are TRBV5-4 and TRBJ2-3; TRBD2 matches at 7 bases. After removal of 5 bases from V and 0 bases from J, the junction contained 9 bases not matched to a gene. The CDR3 is 16 residues long. Per the germline V gene, CDR1 is SGHNT and CDR2 is YYREEE (reference sequence). The DNA for the CDR3 is TGTGCCAGCAGTTCTGGACTAGAGACTAGCACAGATACGCAGTATTTT. This translates into CASSSGLETSTDTQYF.

The chain employs TRBV21-1 and TRBJ2-2; the table's D call TRBD2 went unverified against the DNA. TRBV21-1 is noted as a pseudogene. The CDR3 length is 17 residues. The CDR3 nucleotides read TGTGCCAGCAGCCCTTTGCGAACCAACCTTCGTGCCGGGGAGCTGTTTTTT. Protein: CASSPLRTNLRAGELFF.

In its sample, this clone was seen once. CDR3 region: CASKRGEREDTEAFF. As DNA, the CDR3 is TGTGCCAGCAAACGGGGGGAACGAGAGGACACTGAAGCTTTCTTT. This chain uses TRBV6-6 with TRBJ1-1; D may be TRBD1 (5 bases). The CDR3 totals 15 residues. V shed 7 bases and J shed 3 bases, with 18 bases lying between them. Germline values: CDR1 MNHNY, CDR2 SVGAGI (reference sequence).